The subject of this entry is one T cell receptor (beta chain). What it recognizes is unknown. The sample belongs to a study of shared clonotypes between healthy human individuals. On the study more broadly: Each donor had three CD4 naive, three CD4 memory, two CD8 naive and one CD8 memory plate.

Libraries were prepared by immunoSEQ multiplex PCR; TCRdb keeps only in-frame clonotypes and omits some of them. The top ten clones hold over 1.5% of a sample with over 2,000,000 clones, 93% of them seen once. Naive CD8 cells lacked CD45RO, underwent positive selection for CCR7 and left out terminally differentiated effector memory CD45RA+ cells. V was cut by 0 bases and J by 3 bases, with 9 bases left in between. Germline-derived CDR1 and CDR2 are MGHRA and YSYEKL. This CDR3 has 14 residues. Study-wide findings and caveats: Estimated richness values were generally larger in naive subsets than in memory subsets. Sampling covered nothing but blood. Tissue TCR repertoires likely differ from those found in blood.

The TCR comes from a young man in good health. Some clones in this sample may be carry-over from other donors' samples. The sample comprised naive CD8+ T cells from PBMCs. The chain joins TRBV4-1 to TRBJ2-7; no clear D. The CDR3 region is CASSQEGLRYEQYF. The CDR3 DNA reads TGCGCCAGCAGCCAAGAAGGGTTACGCTACGAGCAGTACTTC.